These 26 T cell receptor beta chains share one sample of origin, sequenced in a study of CD8 T cells in ankylosing spondylitis. Overall study results and limits: Roughly 8 highly homologous variants made up a TCR beta motif that seemed to typify ankylosing spondylitis blood.

For these receptors, no antigen is known. Each CDR3 protein is one row after TCRdb ran MiXCR on the 5' RACE reads. The table lists around 220,000 distinct CDR3 sequences, approximately 20% of them singletons. Material: blood, either unsorted or a sorted T cell fraction (not recorded which). The source of these receptors is a male donor with ankylosing spondylitis.

This clonotype was counted only a few times. This chain connects TRBV6-2 or TRBV6-3 to TRBJ1-1, with TRBD1 matching 7 bases. The CDR3 spans 14 residues. The V and J ends lost 4 bases and 0 bases, in that order; junction bases with no gene match: 2. Germline V gene data show CDR1 as MNHEY and CDR2 as SVGEGT. The CDR3 reads CASSSDRLNTEAFF. The CDR3 nucleotides read TGTGCCAGCAGTTCGGACAGGTTGAACACTGAAGCTTTCTTT.

J is TRBJ2-1 and V is TRBV24-1, with 10 bases lining up with TRBD2. Germline V lookup: CDR1 KGHDR, CDR2 SFDVKD. The V segment lost 7 bases and the J segment 5 bases; nucleotides outside the gene matches: 4. The CDR3 length is 14 residues. For the CDR3, the DNA is TGTGCCACCAGCGCAGCGGGAGGGGACAATGAGCAGTTCTTC. Translating gives CATSAAGGDNEQFF.

This clonotype turned up a few times. The J gene is TRBJ1-1, the V gene TRBV9; D not certain. Trimming stripped 0 bases from V and 7 bases from J, with 10 bases between. Germline CDR1 reads SGDLS; CDR2 reads YYNGEE. The CDR3 has 13 residues. CDR3 bases: TGTGCCAGCAGCGTAGATTCCGACGTTGAAGCTTTCTTT. This codes for CASSVDSDVEAFF.

This clonotype was observed a few times. The J gene is TRBJ2-1, the V gene TRBV28; D is perhaps TRBD1 (6 bases). Trimming removed 3 bases from V and 7 bases from J, with 10 bases in between. The CDR3 is made up of 13 amino acids. The germline V gene has CDR1 MDHEN and CDR2 SYDVKM. CDR3 protein: CASSFAGTNEQFF. The CDR3, as DNA: TGTGCCAGCAGTTTTGCAGGGACAAATGAGCAGTTCTTC.

The chain carries TRBV20-1 and TRBJ2-7; tentative D call: TRBD1 (6 bases). Germline CDR1 DFQATT, CDR2 SNEGSKA (reference sequence). The CDR3 has 12 residues. Trimming removed 0 bases from V and 5 bases from J, with 8 bases in between. CDR3 in amino acids: CSARDEGDEQYF. DNA for the CDR3: TGCAGTGCTAGAGATGAGGGGGACGAGCAGTACTTC.

This clonotype came up many times. The chain carries TRBV12-3 or TRBV12-4 and TRBJ2-3, with D tentatively TRBD2 (5 bases). This CDR3 has 15 residues. Trimming took 5 bases from V and 4 from J, leaving 16 bases between them. CDR3 region: CASSILAGLADTQYF. In nucleotides, the CDR3 is TGTGCCAGCAGTATCTTGGCGGGTCTCGCAGATACGCAGTATTTT.

The rearrangement links TRBV6-5 to TRBJ1-5; TRBD1 is a possible D gene (5 bases). The CDR3 covers 14 residues. Germline V gene data show CDR1 as MNHEY and CDR2 as SVGAGI. Trimming left V 4 bases short and J 5 bases short, with 12 bases between. CDR3 bases: TGTGCCAGCAGTTCCCCGGGGCCAGATCAGCCCCAGCATTTT. It encodes CASSSPGPDQPQHF.

This clonotype was recorded at least ten times. For the CDR3, the DNA is TGCGCCAGCAGCCAAGATATAGGGGGCGGCGGTCAGCCCCAGCATTTT. This translates into CASSQDIGGGGQPQHF. The genes are TRBV4-3 and TRBJ1-5, with 7 bases that match TRBD1. This CDR3 is built from 16 residues. Germline loops: CDR1 LGHNA, CDR2 YSLEER. Trimming removed 0 bases from V and 6 bases from J; junction bases left unmatched: 8.

The table lists this clonotype with a few counts. The rearrangement uses TRBV6-5 and TRBJ2-1, with a tentative D call TRBD1 (5 bases). The germline V gene encodes CDR1 MNHEY and CDR2 SVGAGI. This CDR3 spans 16 amino acids. V gave up 2 bases and J gave up 6 bases, with 17 bases separating them. The CDR3 loop is CASSYARAGNTNEQFF. As DNA, the CDR3 is TGTGCCAGCAGTTACGCTAGGGCAGGGAACACCAATGAGCAGTTCTTC.

The sample holds a few counts of this clonotype. This chain uses TRBV11-2 with TRBJ2-7; D perhaps matches TRBD1 (5 bases). Per the germline V gene, CDR1 is SGHAT and CDR2 is FQNNGV. V was shortened by 5 bases and J by 7 bases, with 30 bases between the two germline ends. The CDR3 runs to 18 residues. The CDR3 protein is CASSETIDKRQGPREQYF. In DNA, the CDR3 is TGTGCCAGCAGCGAAACAATAGACAAAAGGCAGGGTCCTCGGGAGCAGTACTTC. Variable domain in full (rest from reference TRBV11-2 and TRBJ2-7): EAGVAQSPRYKIIEKRQSVAFWCNPISGHATLYWYQQILGQGPKLLIQFQNNGVVDDSQLPKDRFSAERLKGVDSTLKIQPAKLEDSAVYLCASSETIDKRQGPREQYFGPGTRLTVT.

This clonotype showed up just a few times. This chain connects TRBV28 to TRBJ2-7, with D unresolved. Trimming took off 3 bases at V and 1 base at J, with 10 bases between the two ends. The CDR3 runs to 14 residues. Germline CDR1 and CDR2: MDHEN and SYDVKM. As DNA, the CDR3 is TGTGCCAGCAGTTTTAGCTGGCAATCCTACGAGCAGTACTTC. This sequence encodes CASSFSWQSYEQYF.

This clonotype was counted a few times. The V and J genes are TRBV25-1 and TRBJ1-2, with D unresolved. Germline-derived CDR1 and CDR2 are MGHDK and SYGVNS. The CDR3 has 12 amino acids. The ends were cut back, 3 bases at V and 5 bases at J, with 7 bases in the middle. This CDR3 is CASSDMGYGYTF. In nucleotides, the CDR3 is TGTGCCAGCAGTGACATGGGTTATGGCTACACCTTC.

This clonotype has a handful of counts. This chain joins TRBV7-2 and TRBJ2-5; no definite D call. From germline, CDR1 is SGHTA and CDR2 FQGNSA. The CDR3 runs 10 residues. V dropped 8 bases and J dropped 4 bases, with 5 bases sitting between them. CDR3 region: CASLGETQYF. Here the CDR3 DNA reads TGTGCCAGCTTGGGAGAGACCCAGTACTTC.

This chain joins TRBV6-2 or TRBV6-3 and TRBJ2-1; possibly TRBD1 for D (8 bases). The germline V and J ends were trimmed by 4 bases and 0 bases, with 16 bases remaining between them. CDR3 length: 17 residues. Germline V gene sequence: CDR1 MNHEY, CDR2 SVGEGT. The DNA for the CDR3 is TGTGCCAGCAGTTCCCAGGGGGCGGGAGTCTCCTACAATGAGCAGTTCTTC. Its translation: CASSSQGAGVSYNEQFF.

This clonotype has a handful of counts. The chain is built from TRBV5-6 and TRBJ1-4; tentative D call: TRBD1 (5 bases). Germline V gene lookup returns CDR1 SGHDT and CDR2 YYEEEE. The CDR3 consists of 12 residues. Deletions cut 6 bases from V and 10 bases from J, with 13 bases between. CDR3 protein: CASTGGVGKLFF. CDR3 DNA sequence: TGTGCCAGCACCGGAGGGGTGGGAAAACTGTTTTTT.

This clonotype was counted only a few times. This chain connects TRBV10-3 to TRBJ2-5, with D unresolved. This CDR3 region has 14 residues. CDR1 ENHRY and CDR2 SYGVKD come from the germline V gene. V gave up 0 bases and J gave up 0 bases, with 5 bases separating them. The CDR3 coding sequence is TGTGCCATCAGTGAGTCGAGTAACCAAGAGACCCAGTACTTC. It yields the protein CAISESSNQETQYF.

This clonotype was seen a handful of times. This chain uses TRBV7-9 with TRBJ2-7; 13 positions agree with TRBD2. Germline CDR1 SEHNR, CDR2 FQNEAQ (reference sequence). The CDR3 is 16 amino acids. J was trimmed by 5 bases and V by 5 bases; bases with no gene match: 9. The chain's CDR3 is CASSLGLAGDRDEQYF. The CDR3 DNA follows: TGTGCCAGCAGCCTTGGACTAGCGGGAGATCGGGACGAGCAGTACTTC.

The chain has TRBV12-3 or TRBV12-4 and TRBJ2-2; D tentatively reads TRBD1 or TRBD2 (5 bases each). The CDR3 runs 15 residues. Trimming cost V 8 bases and J 2 bases, with 15 bases left between them. The CDR3 region has the DNA TGTGCCAGCTGGGCCCAGGGACCTAACACCGGGGAGCTGTTTTTT. Protein product: CASWAQGPNTGELFF.

CDR3 DNA sequence: TGTGCCTGGGGTCTAGTAGGCGCAGATACGCAGTATTTT. It codes for CAWGLVGADTQYF. The V and J genes are TRBV30 and TRBJ2-3, with D hard to call. This CDR3 has 13 residues. Per the germline V gene, CDR1 is GTSNPN and CDR2 is SVGIG (reference sequence). Trimming removed 5 bases from V and 4 bases from J, with 13 bases in between.

This clonotype has a handful of counts. The V and J genes are TRBV5-6 and TRBJ1-2; TRBD1 is a possible D gene (6 bases). Germline V CDR1 and CDR2: SGHDT, YYEEEE. CDR3 length: 14 amino acids. V was cut by 0 bases and J by 6 bases, with 12 bases left in between. The CDR3 sequence is CASSLANGGNGYTF. The CDR3 DNA is TGTGCCAGCAGCTTGGCCAACGGGGGCAATGGCTACACCTTC.

This clonotype was picked up a small number of times. The chain uses TRBV6-1 and TRBJ2-3; tentatively, D is TRBD1 or TRBD2 (6 bases each). Between the trimmed V and J ends, which lost 1 base and 0 bases, there was a span of 14 bases. From germline, CDR1 is MNHNS and CDR2 SASEGT. The CDR3 spans 17 residues. Written as DNA, the CDR3 is TGTGCCAGCAGTGAAGTATGGCGGGACACTAGCACAGATACGCAGTATTTT. It yields the protein CASSEVWRDTSTDTQYF.

This clonotype has more than one count but fewer than ten. V usage is TRBV9 and J usage is TRBJ2-7; tentatively, D is TRBD2 (6 bases). The CDR3 loop spans 14 amino acids. Looked up from germline, CDR1 is SGDLS and CDR2 is YYNGEE. V lost 0 bases and J lost 4, with 11 bases in between. The CDR3 coding sequence is TGTGCCAGCAGCGTAGGCGGAGGGGTTTACGAGCAGTACTTC. Translated, it gives CASSVGGGVYEQYF.

This clonotype was detected only a few times. V is TRBV10-3 and J is TRBJ1-2; D unresolved. Germline V lookup: CDR1 ENHRY, CDR2 SYGVKD. The CDR3 covers 16 residues. V was cut by 3 bases and J by 1 base, with 15 bases left in between. CDR3 nucleotide sequence: TGTGCCATCAGTGATCCCGACAAAGGGAGTAACTATGGCTACACCTTC. Translation: CAISDPDKGSNYGYTF.

Many counts were recorded for this clonotype. The chain combines TRBV14 with TRBJ1-1, with D tentatively TRBD1 (6 bases). The CDR3 length is 15 residues. The V gene's germline CDR1 is SGHDN and CDR2 FVKESK. V was clipped by 4 bases and J by 0 bases, with 12 bases between them. Here the CDR3 DNA reads TGTGCCAGCAGCCCTCGCCAGGGGATGAACACTGAAGCTTTCTTT. Protein: CASSPRQGMNTEAFF.

This clonotype was seen ten or more times. This rearrangement joins TRBV7-8 to TRBJ2-3; 8 positions agree with TRBD1. CDR1 and CDR2 (germline): SGHVS, FQNEAQ. Unmatched junction bases numbered 8, after V lost 6 bases and J lost 3 bases. The CDR3 runs 15 residues. CDR3 region: CASSLGQGRTDTQYF. The CDR3 DNA follows: TGTGCCAGCAGTCTCGGACAGGGTAGGACAGATACGCAGTATTTT.

The chain combines TRBV12-3 or TRBV12-4 with TRBJ2-2; perhaps TRBD2 as D (7 bases). Trimming stripped 5 bases from V and 5 bases from J, with 21 bases between. This CDR3 has 17 residues. The CDR3 reads CASSPEGGGAGTGELFF. CDR3 DNA: TGTGCCAGCAGTCCGGAGGGGGGGGGCGCCGGGACCGGGGAGCTGTTTTTT.